This record concerns one TCR beta chain sequence. The antigen remains undetermined. The data are from a study of cytomegalovirus exposure and HLA in healthy donors. Regarding donors, all were healthy bone marrow donors. The primer mix had 60 Vbeta and 13 Jbeta primers. Sequencing used immunoSEQ multiplex PCR; TCRdb keeps in-frame clones, though not all of them. This sample yields about 170,000 clones, of which 75% to 85% are seen a single time; roughly 1.4% belongs to the top ten. The CDR3 has 14 amino acids. Germline loops: CDR1 SGHRS, CDR2 YFSETQ. After removal of 7 bases from V and 1 base from J, the junction contained 7 bases not matched to a gene. Study-wide points: Roughly uniform sequencing depth across donors was assumed, possibly incorrectly. The listing of 150 to 200 TCR beta chains classed them as cytomegalovirus-associated. In a later analysis, DRB1 alleles had the most associated TCRs; HLA-C alleles the fewest.

Sample: PBMCs. This sequence was found in a woman aged 30 to 39 in good health and CMV-seropositive. The chain combines TRBV5-1 with TRBJ1-1, with 7 bases that match TRBD1. DNA of the CDR3: TGCGCCAGCTCCTGGGGGACAGAGAACACTGAAGCTTTCTTT. It yields the protein CASSWGTENTEAFF.